One and the same sample provided the 7 T cell receptor beta chains below, sequenced in a study of T cell changes during pregnancy in multiple sclerosis. The assay was immunoSEQ multiplex PCR, and TCRdb's table has in-frame clones only and misses some. The table has some 60,000 clones, about 92% seen once; the top ten hold over 1.5%. This material consisted of peripheral blood, taken after pregnancy. The receptor source for this set is a female donor with multiple sclerosis, enrolled in a pregnancy study.

The chain recombines TRBV28 with TRBJ1-5; 8 nucleotides line up with TRBD1. The germline V gene encodes CDR1 MDHEN and CDR2 SYDVKM. The CDR3 covers 15 residues. After removal of 6 bases from V and 5 bases from J, the junction contained 9 bases not matched to a gene. The CDR3 DNA is TGTGCCAGCAGGCTCCAGGGGGCAGGGTATCAGCCCCAGCATTTT. Translation gives CASRLQGAGYQPQHF.

The chain carries TRBV7-2 and TRBJ2-3, with 12 bases matching TRBD2. Germline V gene data show CDR1 as SGHTA and CDR2 as FQGNSA. J gave up 7 bases and V 0 bases, and 2 bases lay outside the gene matches. The CDR3 extends over 15 amino acids. The CDR3 DNA is TGTGCCAGCAGCTTAGCGACTAGCGGGAGCTATACGCAGTATTTT. This codes for CASSLATSGSYTQYF.

V and J are TRBV11-2 and TRBJ2-7; perhaps TRBD2 as D (6 bases). The CDR3 sequence is 15 residues long. The germline gives CDR1 SGHAT, CDR2 FQNNGV. V shed 5 bases and J shed 0 bases, with 14 bases lying between them. CDR3 sequence (DNA): TGTGCCAGCAGCCCCCAGGCGACTAGCTCCTACGAGCAGTACTTC. It translates to CASSPQATSSYEQYF.

J is TRBJ2-3 and V is TRBV28; TRBD2 might be the D (6 bases). Germline V gives CDR1 MDHEN, CDR2 SYDVKM. The CDR3 totals 17 residues. V was clipped by 4 bases and J by 0 bases, with 17 bases between them. CDR3 residues: CASSYSGPDPSTDTQYF. CDR3 sequence (DNA): TGTGCCAGCAGTTACAGCGGGCCTGACCCTAGCACAGATACGCAGTATTTT. The whole variable domain, remainder taken from reference TRBV28 and TRBJ2-3, is DVKVTQSSRYLVKRTGEKVFLECVQDMDHENMFWYRQDPGLGLRLIYFSYDVKMKEKGDIPEGYSVSREKKERFSLILESASTNQTSMYLCASSYSGPDPSTDTQYFGPGTRLTVL.

In its sample, this clone was seen once. The gene calls are TRBV28 and TRBJ1-2, with D unclear. The CDR3 loop spans 13 amino acids. Germline V gene lookup returns CDR1 MDHEN and CDR2 SYDVKM. Deletions cut 5 bases from V and 5 bases from J, with 12 bases between. CDR3 residues: CASSQNVRYGYTF. CDR3 bases: TGTGCCAGCAGTCAAAACGTGAGGTATGGCTACACCTTC.

The gene calls are TRBV5-1 and TRBJ2-1; 7 bases are shared with TRBD2. Trimming at V came to 4 bases and at J to 12 bases, leaving 13 bases not matched to a gene. The CDR3 consists of 14 residues. Germline CDR1 and CDR2: SGHRS and YFSETQ. The CDR3 nucleotides are TGCGCCAGCAGCCCCAATTCAGCGGGAAGGACGCAGTTCTTC. The encoded protein is CASSPNSAGRTQFF.

The J gene is TRBJ1-5, the V gene TRBV19; TRBD1 agrees at 11 bases. The germline gives CDR1 LNHDA, CDR2 SQIVND (reference sequence). The CDR3 consists of 16 residues. The V gene end was trimmed by 4 bases and the J gene end by 1 base; junction bases not matched to a gene: 3. The DNA for the CDR3 is TGTGCCAGTAGTAAAGGGACAGGGGGGAGCAATCAGCCCCAGCATTTT. Encoded protein: CASSKGTGGSNQPQHF.